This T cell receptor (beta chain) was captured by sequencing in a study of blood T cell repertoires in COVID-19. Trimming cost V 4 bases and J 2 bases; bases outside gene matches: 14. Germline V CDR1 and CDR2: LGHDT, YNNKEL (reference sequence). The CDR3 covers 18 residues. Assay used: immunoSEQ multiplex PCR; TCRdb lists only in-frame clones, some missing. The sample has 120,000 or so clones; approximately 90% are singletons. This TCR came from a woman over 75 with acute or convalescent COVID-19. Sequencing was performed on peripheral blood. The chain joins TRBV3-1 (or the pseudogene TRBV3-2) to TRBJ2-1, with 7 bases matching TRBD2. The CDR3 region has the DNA TGTGCCAGCAGCCGTCGGGGAGCGGGAACGAACACCTACAATGAGCAGTTCTTC. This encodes CASSRRGAGTNTYNEQFF.